Sequencing of this TCR beta chain was carried out in a study of blood T cell repertoires in COVID-19. Across the whole study: Acute and convalescent COVID-19 samples came from the United States, Italy and Spain.

From germline, CDR1 is SGDLS and CDR2 YYNGEE. The CDR3 loop spans 17 amino acids. With V trimmed by 3 bases and J by 0 bases, 2 bases remained unmatched. TCRdb's copy holds only in-frame clones and misses some; the assay was immunoSEQ multiplex PCR. The data contain approximately 240,000 clones, roughly 84% of them singletons. The receptor's source is a woman aged 80 or older with active or convalescent COVID-19. V is TRBV9 and J is TRBJ2-1; 14 bases match TRBD2. The sample was peripheral blood. CDR3 residues: CASSGLAGGSSYNEQFF. CDR3 nucleotide sequence: TGTGCCAGCAGCGGACTAGCGGGAGGGAGCTCCTACAATGAGCAGTTCTTC. Full variable domain (rest looked up from reference TRBV9 and TRBJ2-1): DSGVTQTPKHLITATGQRVTLRCSPRSGDLSVYWYQQSLDQGLQFLIQYYNGEERAKGNILERFSAQQFPDLHSELNLSSLELGDSALYFCASSGLAGGSSYNEQFFGPGTRLTVL.